The rows below give T cell receptor beta chains drawn from one sample of a study of cytomegalovirus exposure and HLA in healthy donors. Some clones are missing from TCRdb's copy, which holds only in-frame ones; the method was immunoSEQ multiplex PCR. The sample lists over 85,000 clones, roughly four fifths occurring once. Material for sequencing was PBMCs. These receptors were obtained from a young man in good health and CMV-seronegative. The CDR3 runs from the conserved cysteine through the conserved F or W. A D gene is named only where the DNA matches it firmly. Rows give clone size only sometimes, using once, few, many, or a class for an expanded clone.

V	D	J	size	DNA	CDR3
TRBV6-5	.	TRBJ1-5	once	TGTGCCAGCAGTGAAGGGGTGGGCAATCAGCCCCAGCATTTT	CASSEGVGNQPQHF
TRBV7-8	TRBD1	TRBJ1-2	.	TGTGCCAGCAGCTCGACAGGGCGGAACTATGGCTACACCTTC	CASSSTGRNYGYTF
TRBV15	.	TRBJ1-2	few	TGTGCCACCAGCAGGGACTTCTATGGCTACACCTTC	CATSRDFYGYTF
TRBV27	TRBD1	TRBJ1-1	.	TGTGCCAGCATGCCGGGACAGGGAAGAGGGAACACTGAAGCTTTCTTT	CASMPGQGRGNTEAFF
TRBV19	.	TRBJ2-1	.	TGTGCCAGTAGTGCCGGGTCTTCCCCCCCTGAGCAGTTCTTC	CASSAGSSPPEQFF
TRBV29-1	.	TRBJ1-2	.	TGCAGCGTTCTTAAGACAGGCAACTATGGCTACACCTTC	CSVLKTGNYGYTF
TRBV6-5	.	TRBJ1-2	.	TGTGCCAGCAGTTACTCGTCTCAGGGCCTCGGCTACACCTTC	CASSYSSQGLGYTF
TRBV10-3	.	TRBJ1-5	.	TGTGCCACCCAGGGGAGTAATCAGCCCCAGCATTTT	CATQGSNQPQHF
TRBV9	.	TRBJ2-3	.	TGTGCCAGCAGCGTAGGTCTGACTAGGGCCACAGATACGCAGTATTTT	CASSVGLTRATDTQYF
TRBV11-3	TRBD1	TRBJ2-1	.	TGTGCCAGCAGCGGCAGGGGGAAGAGCAATGAGCAGTTCTTC	CASSGRGKSNEQFF
TRBV10-1	TRBD2	TRBJ2-1	.	TGCGCCAGCAGCGAACCGGGACTAGCGGGGAACAATGAGCAGTTCTTC	CASSEPGLAGNNEQFF
TRBV7-3	TRBD1	TRBJ1-1	.	TGTGCCAGCAGCTTAACATACAGGGGAGACACTGAAGCTTTCTTT	CASSLTYRGDTEAFF
TRBV9	.	TRBJ2-6	.	TGTGCCAGCAGCGCTCAACTACAGGTCGCGGGGGCCAACGTCCTGACTTTC	CASSAQLQVAGANVLTF
TRBV19	TRBD1	TRBJ2-5	.	TGTGCCAGTAAGGACAGGGGGAGGCAAGAGACCCAGTACTTC	CASKDRGRQETQYF
TRBV5-5	TRBD1	TRBJ2-7	.	TGTGCCAGCAGCACTGGACAGGGTCGAAGCTCCTACGAGCAGTACTTC	CASSTGQGRSSYEQYF
TRBV6-5	.	TRBJ2-3	few	TGTGCCAGCAGTTACTTCCCCGGGGTAGCAGATACGCAGTATTTT	CASSYFPGVADTQYF
TRBV6-1	.	TRBJ1-5	.	TGTGCCAGCAGTGTTGGACAGTCCATGGGGTATAGCAATCAGCCCCAGCATTTT	CASSVGQSMGYSNQPQHF
TRBV11-3	TRBD1	TRBJ1-4	.	TGTGCCAGCAGCTTAGTAGGGGGCAATGAAAAACTGTTTTTT	CASSLVGGNEKLFF
TRBV29-1	TRBD1	TRBJ1-2	few	TGCGCGTCATCAGGGGGCGCTGGATTGTATGGCTACACCTTC	CASSGGAGLYGYTF
TRBV15	TRBD2	TRBJ2-3	.	TGTGCCACCAGCAGACCTCCGGGACTAGCGGGAGATACGCAGTATTTT	CATSRPPGLAGDTQYF
TRBV11-3	TRBD2	TRBJ2-5	.	TGTGCCAGCAGCTTAGCCGGGACTAGCGGGGGAGAGACCCAGTACTTC	CASSLAGTSGGETQYF
TRBV13	.	TRBJ2-3	.	TGTGCCAGCAGCTTTACAGGAGTCTCAAGCACAGATACGCAGTATTTT	CASSFTGVSSTDTQYF
TRBV25-1	.	TRBJ2-3	.	TGTGCCAGCATGGGCGGGACTTCTAGGACAGATACGCAGTATTTT	CASMGGTSRTDTQYF
TRBV7-3	.	TRBJ1-1	.	TGTGCCAGCAGCCTAAACACAGGGAACACTGAAGCTTTCTTT	CASSLNTGNTEAFF
TRBV7-9	TRBD1	TRBJ1-1	few	TGTGCCAGCAGCCCGGAGACAGGGGCTGAAGCTTTCTTT	CASSPETGAEAFF
TRBV6-5	.	TRBJ1-1	few	TGTGCCAGCACCACCCCCGGACAGCCCACTGAAGCTTTCTTT	CASTTPGQPTEAFF
TRBV7-8	.	TRBJ2-1	.	TGTGCCAGCAGCTTAGTATCCGTCAATGAGCAGTTCTTC	CASSLVSVNEQFF
TRBV6-1	TRBD2	TRBJ2-1	.	TGTGCCAGCAGGACGCGGGAGACCGACAACAATGAGCAGTTCTTC	CASRTRETDNNEQFF
TRBV5-1	.	TRBJ1-5	.	TGCGCCAGCAGCTTGGATCGTATCGGGAGCAATCAGCCCCAGCATTTT	CASSLDRIGSNQPQHF